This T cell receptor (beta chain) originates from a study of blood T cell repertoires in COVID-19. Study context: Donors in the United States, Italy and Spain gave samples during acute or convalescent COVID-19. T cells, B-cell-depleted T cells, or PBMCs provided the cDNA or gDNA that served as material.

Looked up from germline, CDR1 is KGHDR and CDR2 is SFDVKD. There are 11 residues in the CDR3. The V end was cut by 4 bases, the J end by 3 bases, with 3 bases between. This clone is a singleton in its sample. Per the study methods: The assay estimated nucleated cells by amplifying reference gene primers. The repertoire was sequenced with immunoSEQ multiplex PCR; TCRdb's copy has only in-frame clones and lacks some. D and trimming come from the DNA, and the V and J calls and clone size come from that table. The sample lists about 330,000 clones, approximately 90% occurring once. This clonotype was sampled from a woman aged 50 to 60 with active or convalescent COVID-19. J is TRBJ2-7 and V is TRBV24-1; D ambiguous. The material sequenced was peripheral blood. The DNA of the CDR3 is TGTGCCACCAGTGACCACTACGAGCAGTACTTC. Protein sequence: CATSDHYEQYF.